The 20 T cell receptor beta chains given below trace back to one sample, sequenced in a study of CD8+CD57+ T cells in acquired aplastic anemia. For sequencing, patients were chosen who had shown expansion of CD8+CD57+ cells by flow cytometry. Profiles of TCR beta VDJ and CDR3 were generated from a genomic DNA template. TCRdb redid the calling of the reads with MiXCR, one entry per CDR3 protein. The sample lists roughly 200,000 distinct CDR3 sequences; less than 65% were seen once. The sample consisted of sorted CD4+, CD8+, or CD8+CD57+ T cells (not recorded which) from PBMCs. Receptor source: a human donor with aplastic anemia.

This chain uses TRBV20-1 with TRBJ2-1; TRBD2 matches 14 bases. Germline V lookup: CDR1 DFQATT, CDR2 SNEGSKA (reference sequence). This CDR3 spans 14 amino acids. Trimming at V came to 5 bases and at J to 7 bases, leaving 4 bases not matched to a gene. The CDR3 nucleotides read TGCAGTGCTGAAGGGACTAGCGGGAGAAATGAGCAGTTCTTC. Its translation: CSAEGTSGRNEQFF.

V usage is TRBV7-9 and J usage is TRBJ1-5, with no clear D. The CDR3 spans 16 residues. Deletions cut 1 base from V and 4 bases from J, with 14 bases between. Germline V lookup: CDR1 SEHNR, CDR2 FQNEAQ (reference sequence). CDR3 sequence: CASSLGGSGRNQPQHF. The CDR3 DNA reads as TGTGCCAGCAGCTTAGGCGGCTCAGGTCGAAATCAGCCCCAGCATTTT.

V and J are TRBV20-1 and TRBJ2-1, with 10 bases fitting TRBD2. The V gene's germline CDR1 is DFQATT and CDR2 SNEGSKA (reference sequence). This CDR3 is 15 amino acids long. V dropped 7 bases and J dropped 6; count of bases not matched to a gene: 12. The CDR3 nucleotides read TGCAGTGTCATCCTGAGCAAGCGGGGGGGCAATGAGCAGTTCTTC. Amino acids: CSVILSKRGGNEQFF.

This clonotype was counted many times. The gene calls are TRBV10-1 and TRBJ2-7; 9 bases agree with TRBD1. The V segment lost 7 bases and the J segment 3 bases; nucleotides outside the gene matches: 10. Germline lookup yields CDR1 WNHNN and CDR2 SYGVQD (reference sequence). This CDR3 region has 15 residues. The chain's CDR3 is CASNPGQGSNYEQYF. Here the CDR3 DNA reads TGCGCCAGCAATCCGGGACAGGGTTCCAACTACGAGCAGTACTTC.

This chain joins TRBV7-2 and TRBJ2-3; D is possibly TRBD2 (6 bases). Germline CDR1 is SGHTA and CDR2 is FQGNSA. The CDR3 is 14 amino acids. Deletions cut 6 bases from V and 1 base from J, with 11 bases between. This CDR3 is CASSYSGRTDTQYF. CDR3 nucleotide sequence: TGTGCCAGCAGTTATAGCGGACGCACAGATACGCAGTATTTT.

This chain joins TRBV10-3 and TRBJ2-3; D gene ambiguous. In germline, CDR1 is ENHRY, CDR2 SYGVKD. Between the trimmed V and J ends, which lost 0 bases and 5 bases, there was a span of 12 bases. The CDR3 runs to 15 residues. CDR3 sequence (DNA): TGTGCCATCAGTGAGTCGACCGGTGTTGGAGATACGCAGTATTTT. It yields the protein CAISESTGVGDTQYF.

The rearrangement joins TRBV15 to TRBJ2-5; D may be TRBD2 (6 bases). The CDR3 consists of 16 residues. V was trimmed by 0 bases and J by 4 bases, leaving 15 bases between them. Looked up from germline, CDR1 is LNHNV and CDR2 is YYDKDF (reference sequence). CDR3 nucleotides: TGTGCCACCAGCAGAGAGGATAGGAGGGGACCAGAGACCCAGTACTTC. It specifies CATSREDRRGPETQYF.

For this clonotype: It is likely a read error, because the conserved phenylalanine at the end of the CDR3 is missing. The DNA is left out, because the CDR3 cannot be placed on it with certainty; the CDR3 is given as TCRdb lists it. The chain is built from TRBV2 and TRBJ2-7; TRBD1, as called in the table, went unchecked against the DNA. Termini included, the CDR3 measures 8 amino acids. Germline V gives CDR1 SNHLY, CDR2 FYNNEI. The CDR3 is CASSEGWG.

This clonotype was detected ten times or more. V and J are TRBV6-5 and TRBJ2-7, with D unclear. CDR1 and CDR2 from the germline V gene are MNHEY and SVGAGI. The CDR3 totals 15 residues. V was pared by 1 base and J by 7 bases, with 17 bases between. DNA for the CDR3: TGTGCCAGCAGTTACTTCGGCGCGTCCCTGGGGGAGCAGTACTTC. Its protein product is CASSYFGASLGEQYF.

In its sample, this clonotype was seen many times. The chain recombines TRBV4-1 with TRBJ1-5; no firm D call. The germline CDR1 and CDR2 sequences are MGHRA and YSYEKL. With 2 bases removed from V and 4 bases from J, the gap between germline ends came to 6 bases. CDR3 length equals 13 residues. The DNA of the CDR3 is TGCGCCAGCAGCCAAATATTAAATCAGCCCCAGCATTTT. This gives the protein CASSQILNQPQHF.

The V and J genes are TRBV7-3 and TRBJ2-1, with 13 bases that match TRBD2. This CDR3 is 13 amino acids long. Germline-derived CDR1 and CDR2 are SGHTA and FQGTGA. The junction had 2 bases not matched to a gene; V was cut back by 3 bases and J by 12 bases. The CDR3 region has the DNA TGTGCCAGCAGCTTGGGACTAGCGGGGCCGCAGTTCTTC. Amino acid sequence: CASSLGLAGPQFF.

The chain has TRBV9 and TRBJ2-7; D tentatively reads TRBD1 or TRBD2 (5 bases each). This CDR3 spans 13 amino acids. Deletions cut 7 bases from V and 6 bases from J, with 17 bases between. CDR1 SGDLS and CDR2 YYNGEE come from the germline V gene. The CDR3, as DNA: TGTGCCAGCTCACCGTCCGGGGCGCTCGAGCAGTACTTC. Translating gives CASSPSGALEQYF. The whole variable domain, filled in from reference TRBV9 and TRBJ2-7, reads DSGVTQTPKHLITATGQRVTLRCSPRSGDLSVYWYQQSLDQGLQFLIQYYNGEERAKGNILERFSAQQFPDLHSELNLSSLELGDSALYFCASSPSGALEQYFGPGTRLTVT.

There are a few counts of this clonotype. The chain employs TRBV25-1 and TRBJ2-5; TRBD2 agrees at 13 bases. The CDR3 has 16 residues. V lost 6 bases and J lost 4; bases outside the gene matches: 8. The V gene's germline CDR1 is MGHDK and CDR2 SYGVNS. The CDR3 DNA reads as TGTGCCAGCAGGATTGGGACTAGCGGGGCCTCAGAGACCCAGTACTTC. Translating it yields CASRIGTSGASETQYF.

This clonotype has at least ten counts. This could be a read error, since a much larger clone is one nucleotide away. V gene TRBV7-9 combines with J gene TRBJ1-4; the D is unclear. The CDR3 has 11 residues. Germline V gives CDR1 SEHNR, CDR2 FQNEAQ (reference sequence). Trimming cost V 2 bases and J 8 bases, with 3 bases left between them. The CDR3 sequence: CASSLIEKLFF. CDR3 nucleotides: TGTGCCAGCAGCTTAATAGAAAAACTGTTTTTT.

Only a few counts were recorded for this clonotype. The J gene is TRBJ1-1, the V gene TRBV24-1; D may be TRBD1 (6 bases). The ends were cut back, 7 bases at V and 3 bases at J, with 20 bases in the middle. The V gene's germline CDR1 is KGHDR and CDR2 SFDVKD. The CDR3 is made up of 16 amino acids. Written as DNA, the CDR3 is TGTGCCACCAGGGACCTTAACAGGGAATCCTACACTGAAGCTTTCTTT. It specifies CATRDLNRESYTEAFF.

This chain connects TRBV24-1 to TRBJ2-3, with D unresolved. CDR1 and CDR2 from the germline V gene are KGHDR and SFDVKD. The CDR3 is 14 amino acids. V was clipped by 9 bases and J by 2 bases, with 14 bases between them. CDR3 sequence: CATASRIYTDTQYF. CDR3 in DNA: TGTGCCACCGCCTCTAGGATATACACAGATACGCAGTATTTT.

The chain carries TRBV24-1 and TRBJ2-1; 8 bases align to TRBD1. The ends lost 10 bases at V and 5 bases at J; junction bases unmatched: 9. This CDR3 is built from 14 residues. In germline, CDR1 is KGHDR, CDR2 SFDVKD. This chain's CDR3 is CATGWTGTNNEQFF. The CDR3, as DNA: TGTGCCACAGGGTGGACAGGGACCAACAATGAGCAGTTCTTC.

The chain links TRBV7-2 to TRBJ1-5; D is uncertain. CDR1 is SGHTA, CDR2 FQGNSA, per germline. Trimming took 5 bases from V and 3 from J, leaving 17 bases between them. The CDR3 runs to 16 residues. The CDR3 DNA follows: TGTGCCAGCAGCATCCGGGATAGCGGGCCCAATCAGCCCCAGCATTTT. Translating it yields CASSIRDSGPNQPQHF. Full variable domain (rest looked up from reference TRBV7-2 and TRBJ1-5): GAGVSQSPSNKVTEKGKDVELRCDPISGHTALYWYRQSLGQGLEFLIYFQGNSAPDKSGLPSDRFSAERTGGSVSTLTIQRTQQEDSAVYLCASSIRDSGPNQPQHFGDGTRLSIL.

The rearrangement links TRBV29-1 to TRBJ1-1; no definite D call. With 4 bases removed from V and 1 base from J, the gap between germline ends came to 7 bases. CDR3 length: 12 residues. In germline, CDR1 is SQVTM, CDR2 ANQGSEA. The CDR3 loop reads CSVGEGNTEAFF. The CDR3, as DNA: TGCAGCGTTGGGGAGGGGAACACTGAAGCTTTCTTT.

As concerns this clonotype: The junction departs from germline at one end; a sequencing error may be responsible. The gene calls are TRBV7-9 and TRBJ1-1; D unresolved. Germline lookup yields CDR1 SEHNR and CDR2 FQNEAQ (reference sequence). This CDR3 is built from 12 residues. CDR3 nucleotide sequence: TGTGCCAGCATCGGACCCAACACTGAAGCTCTCTTT. Protein: CASIGPNTEALF.